This T cell receptor beta chain was sequenced in a study of T cell changes during pregnancy in multiple sclerosis. The table came from immunoSEQ multiplex PCR; TCRdb's copy has only in-frame clones and leaves some out. This sample has some 64,000 clones; 85% to 90% occur once, and the top ten carry approximately 1%. Trimming cost V 1 base and J 4 bases, with 10 bases left between them. The CDR3 loop spans 14 amino acids. Per the germline V gene, CDR1 is SGHTA and CDR2 is FQGNSA. The chain has TRBV7-2 and TRBJ1-1; D possibly corresponds to TRBD1 (6 bases). This receptor was identified in a female donor in good health, enrolled as a control in a pregnancy study. The starting material was peripheral blood, obtained in the first trimester of pregnancy. In nucleotides, the CDR3 is TGTGCCAGCAGCTTAGGGGGAGGGGGCACTGAAGCTTTCTTT. It specifies CASSLGGGGTEAFF. The whole variable domain, remainder taken from reference TRBV7-2 and TRBJ1-1, is GAGVSQSPSNKVTEKGKDVELRCDPISGHTALYWYRQSLGQGLEFLIYFQGNSAPDKSGLPSDRFSAERTGGSVSTLTIQRTQQEDSAVYLCASSLGGGGTEAFFGQGTRLTVV.